In this sample, the clone carrying this T cell receptor (beta chain) turned up a few times. Antigen specificity is unknown. This sample was included in a study of a mutant IDH1 vaccine in newly diagnosed glioma. Study context: Patients in the study were vaccinated eight times, receiving shots in weeks 1, 3, 5, 7, 11, 15, 19 and 23.

The time point is: week 5, during vaccination. Every vaccination contained 300 ug of the mutant IDH1 20-mer peptide and was paired with topical imiquimod. The V end lost 1 base, the J end lost 12 bases, and 16 bases lay between the germline ends. Germline CDR1 SGHDT, CDR2 YYEEEE. CDR3 length: 13 amino acids. The data were produced by immunoSEQ multiplex PCR, yet TCRdb's version contains in-frame clones alone and is incomplete. The profile shows tens of thousands of clones, approximately 79% of them singletons. The TCR sequence derives from a woman younger than 35 with glioma. Some clones in this sample may be carry-over from other donors' samples. The chain combines TRBV5-6 with TRBJ1-1; D unclear. This specimen consisted of PBMCs, obtained from a glioma patient whose treatment included an IDH1 peptide vaccine. CDR3 protein: CASSLPGDRMPFF. The DNA of the CDR3 is TGTGCCAGCAGCTTGCCCGGGGATCGAATGCCTTTCTTT.